This TCR beta chain is drawn from a study of blood T cells in healthy people across ages. Findings of the study overall: The study lacked donor CMV status, which possibly confounded expanded clonotype changes.

On this clonotype itself: Its antigen remains unidentified.

Germline CDR1 and CDR2: LNHNV and YYDKDF (reference sequence). Deletions cut 3 bases from V and 8 bases from J, with 16 bases between. This CDR3 spans 14 amino acids. Through a sample-barcoded 5' primer and a J-beta primer mix, a second PCR was run for about 6 to 12 cycles. TCRdb fed the 5' RACE reads into MiXCR, producing one record per CDR3 protein. The sample has 600,000 to 900,000 distinct CDR3 sequences; approximately 24% are singletons. The sample was also linked to a second study, of T cells of mothers and their children. From that second work: Persisting microchimeric T cell clones went undetected.

Sequenced input: blood. The chain links TRBV15 to TRBJ1-2, with D perhaps matching TRBD1 (5 bases). The sequence was collected from a boy younger than 18 in good health. CDR3 DNA sequence: TGTGCCACCAGCAGCATTCGGCCTGAGGGGGGCTACACCTTC. Its translation: CATSSIRPEGGYTF.